The present T cell receptor beta chain was sequenced within a study of T-cell memory formation after mild COVID-19. MiXCR was run by TCRdb on the 5' RACE reads, yielding one entry per CDR3 protein. Of around 200,000 distinct CDR3 sequences listed, 15% to 20% are singletons. In this sample, this clonotype turned up many times. Sequencing was carried out using PBMCs or a T cell subset sorted from them (not recorded which). This receptor was taken from a man aged 18 to 30 who had mild COVID-19 (a few samples of this study predate the infection). Cell type and time point are not known.

CDR3 protein: CASSLVVTPRGTEAFF. CDR3 coding DNA: TGCGCCAGCAGCTTGGTCGTGACGCCCCGGGGCACTGAAGCTTTCTTT. This chain connects TRBV5-1 to TRBJ1-1; no reliable D call. Germline values: CDR1 SGHRS, CDR2 YFSETQ. The CDR3 sequence is 16 residues long. Between the trimmed V and J ends, which lost 0 bases and 4 bases, there was a span of 16 bases.